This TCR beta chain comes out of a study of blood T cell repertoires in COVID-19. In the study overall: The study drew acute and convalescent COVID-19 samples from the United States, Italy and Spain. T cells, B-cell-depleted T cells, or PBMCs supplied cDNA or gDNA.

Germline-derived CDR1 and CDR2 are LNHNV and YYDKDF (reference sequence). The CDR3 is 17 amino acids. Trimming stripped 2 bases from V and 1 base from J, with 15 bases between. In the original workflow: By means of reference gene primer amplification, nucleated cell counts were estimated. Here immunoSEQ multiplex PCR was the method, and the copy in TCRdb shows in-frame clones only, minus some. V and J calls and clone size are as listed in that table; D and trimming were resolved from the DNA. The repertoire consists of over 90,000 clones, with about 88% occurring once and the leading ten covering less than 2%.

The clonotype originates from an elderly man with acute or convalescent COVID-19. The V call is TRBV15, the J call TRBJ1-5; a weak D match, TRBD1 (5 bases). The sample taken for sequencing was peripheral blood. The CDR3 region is CATSRWAGGSSNQPQHF. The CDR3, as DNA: TGTGCCACCAGCAGATGGGCCGGGGGTTCGAGCAATCAGCCCCAGCATTTT.